This entry lists 26 T cell receptor beta chains sequenced from one sample in a study of T cell changes during pregnancy in multiple sclerosis. The protocol was immunoSEQ multiplex PCR, while the TCRdb copy is restricted to in-frame clones and leaves out a portion. Among tens of thousands of clones, just over 90% were seen once, and the ten largest hold around 0.75%. The sample consisted of peripheral blood, taken in the second trimester of pregnancy. The receptors derive from a female donor in good health, enrolled as a control in a pregnancy study.

On this clone itself: At one end, the junction sequence differs from germline, possibly due to a read error. CDR3 loop: CASSFKLRRTGVPYTEQFF. DNA of the CDR3: TGTGCCAGCAGTTTTAAGCTCCGTCGGACAGGTGTCCCCTACACTGAGCAGTTCTTC. This chain links TRBV28 with TRBJ2-1, with 7 bases that match TRBD1. The CDR3 totals 19 residues. CDR1 MDHEN and CDR2 SYDVKM come from the germline V gene.

V and J are TRBV11-2 and TRBJ2-7; 8 nucleotides agree with TRBD1. The ends lost 6 bases at V and 3 bases at J; junction bases unmatched: 10. Germline V lookup: CDR1 SGHAT, CDR2 FQNNGV. The CDR3 length is 15 residues. Here the CDR3 DNA reads TGTGCCAGCAGACCGACAGGGGCGCGGAACTACGAGCAGTACTTC. It is translated as CASRPTGARNYEQYF.

This clone has more than one count but fewer than ten. The chain recombines TRBV7-2 with TRBJ1-2; maybe TRBD1 (6 bases). Per the germline V gene, CDR1 is SGHTA and CDR2 is FQGNSA. V gave up 5 bases and J gave up 5 bases, with 9 bases separating them. The CDR3 runs to 12 residues. Here the CDR3 reads CASSHRDYGYTF. As DNA, the CDR3 is TGTGCCAGCAGCCACAGGGATTATGGCTACACCTTC.

CDR3 nucleotides: TGTGCCAGTAGTAGTTTACAGGGAGTGAACACTGAAGCTTTCTTT. It codes for CASSSLQGVNTEAFF. V and J are TRBV19 and TRBJ1-1; maybe TRBD1 (6 bases). Per germline, CDR1 LNHDA and CDR2 SQIVND (reference sequence). Trimming shortened V by 4 bases and J by 0 bases, and 12 bases separated the two germline ends. The CDR3 sequence is 15 residues long.

This chain joins TRBV7-9 and TRBJ1-2; 10 nucleotides agree with TRBD1. The germline V gene has CDR1 SEHNR and CDR2 FQNEAQ (reference sequence). The CDR3 contains 17 residues. V gave up 7 bases and J gave up 0 bases; unmatched junction bases: 11. The CDR3 DNA sequence: TGTGCCAGCAACCGACCGGGACAGGGGACTACTAACTATGGCTACACCTTC. Protein: CASNRPGQGTTNYGYTF.

V usage is TRBV5-6 and J usage is TRBJ1-2; D gene unclear. The V end was cut by 4 bases, the J end by 6 bases, with 16 bases between. The length of the CDR3 is 14 residues. CDR1 and CDR2 (germline): SGHDT, YYEEEE. The CDR3 protein is CASSLGGRVDGYTF. In DNA form, the CDR3 reads TGTGCCAGCAGCCTTGGCGGGCGGGTTGATGGCTACACCTTC.

The V gene is TRBV7-8, the J gene TRBJ1-1, with D hard to call. The germline CDR1 and CDR2 sequences are SGHVS and FQNEAQ. Trimming shortened V by 4 bases and J by 4 bases, and 13 bases separated the two germline ends. The CDR3 loop spans 14 amino acids. The CDR3 protein is CASSSGIRVTEAFF. In DNA, the CDR3 is TGTGCCAGCAGCTCCGGGATCCGGGTCACTGAAGCTTTCTTT.

The genes are TRBV4-1 and TRBJ1-4; 11 bases are a match to TRBD1. After removal of 5 bases from V and 7 bases from J, the junction contained 6 bases not matched to a gene. CDR1 is MGHRA and CDR2 is YSYEKL in the germline V gene. The CDR3 contains 15 residues. The DNA for the CDR3 is TGCGCCAGCAGCTCCCCCGGGACAGGGGGTGAAAAACTGTTTTTT. This gives the protein CASSSPGTGGEKLFF.

This chain uses TRBV7-2 with TRBJ2-3, with 10 bases identical to TRBD2. CDR3 length equals 16 residues. J lost 0 bases, V lost 2 bases, and 2 bases had no gene match. CDR1 is SGHTA and CDR2 is FQGNSA in the germline V gene. The CDR3 nucleotides read TGTGCCAGCAGCTTAAGCGGGGGGGCCAGCACAGATACGCAGTATTTT. Translation: CASSLSGGASTDTQYF.

This clone has just one count. The genes are TRBV7-2 and TRBJ2-7; 8 bases fit TRBD2. Germline assignment: CDR1 SGHTA and CDR2 FQGNSA. The junction had 10 bases not matched to a gene; V was cut back by 5 bases and J by 4 bases. The CDR3 is made up of 15 amino acids. The CDR3 DNA sequence: TGTGCCAGCAGCGCAACTAGCGGCCCTACATACGAGCAGTACTTC. It is translated as CASSATSGPTYEQYF.

V usage is TRBV7-9 and J usage is TRBJ2-7, with TRBD2 matching over 9 bases. The CDR3 is made up of 14 amino acids. V was pared by 6 bases and J by 2 bases, with 5 bases of the junction left unmatched. The germline CDR1 and CDR2 sequences are SEHNR and FQNEAQ (reference sequence). The chain's CDR3 is CASSLSGGAYEQYF. The CDR3 DNA sequence: TGTGCCAGCAGTCTTAGCGGGGGAGCCTACGAGCAGTACTTC.

The gene calls are TRBV5-4 and TRBJ1-1; the D is unclear. CDR3 length equals 14 residues. Trimming removed 2 bases at V and 1 base at J, with 9 bases between. Germline CDR1 and CDR2: SGHNT and YYREEE (reference sequence). The CDR3 nucleotides are TGTGCCAGCAGCTTACCGGGTCCGAACACTGAAGCTTTCTTT. Amino acid sequence: CASSLPGPNTEAFF.

CDR3: CASSQYTTSSYNEQFF. The CDR3 bases are TGCGCCAGCAGCCAGTATACGACTAGCTCCTACAATGAGCAGTTCTTC. The chain employs TRBV5-1 and TRBJ2-1, with TRBD2 as a possible D gene (6 bases). The CDR3 length is 16 residues. CDR1 is SGHRS, CDR2 YFSETQ, per germline. V dropped 4 bases and J dropped 0 bases, with 14 bases sitting between them.

The V and J genes are TRBV6-6 and TRBJ2-2, with 8 bases matching TRBD1. Germline V lookup: CDR1 MNHNY, CDR2 SVGAGI (reference sequence). This CDR3 has 16 amino acids. The trim removed 4 bases at V and 6 bases at J, leaving 10 bases unmatched. The CDR3 loop reads CASSSAGGEAAGELFF. Written as DNA, the CDR3 is TGTGCCAGCAGTTCTGCAGGGGGCGAGGCGGCCGGGGAGCTGTTTTTT.

The chain combines TRBV9 with TRBJ1-5; 9 bases are shared with TRBD1. CDR3 length equals 14 residues. Germline V gene data show CDR1 as SGDLS and CDR2 as YYNGEE. The V gene end was trimmed by 0 bases and the J gene end by 5 bases; junction bases not matched to a gene: 0. The CDR3 nucleotides are TGTGCCAGCAGCGTAGGGACAGGGGATCAGCCCCAGCATTTT. Its protein is CASSVGTGDQPQHF.

V is TRBV5-6 and J is TRBJ2-1, with 14 bases aligning to TRBD2. V was clipped by 4 bases and J by 4 bases; unmatched bases: 4. CDR1 and CDR2 (germline): SGHDT, YYEEEE. The CDR3 loop spans 16 amino acids. CDR3 coding DNA: TGTGCCAGCAGCCGGACTAGCGGGGGGCTTTACAATGAGCAGTTCTTC. Translating it yields CASSRTSGGLYNEQFF. The full variable domain, completed using reference TRBV5-6 and TRBJ2-1, is DAGVTQSPTHLIKTRGQQVTLRCSPKSGHDTVSWYQQALGQGPQFIFQYYEEEERQRGNFPDRFSGHQFPNYSSELNVNALLLGDSALYLCASSRTSGGLYNEQFFGPGTRLTVL.

The chain has TRBV4-3 and TRBJ2-5; the match to TRBD1 covers 8 bases. Looked up from germline, CDR1 is LGHNA and CDR2 is YSLEER. Trimming at V came to 0 bases and at J to 11 bases, leaving 26 bases not matched to a gene. There are 20 residues in the CDR3. In DNA form, the CDR3 reads TGCGCCAGCAGCCAAGATGTCCGTTCTAGGACAGGGTATTCTCTTGTGGAGCAGTACTTC. Its translation is CASSQDVRSRTGYSLVEQYF.

The chain employs TRBV5-1 and TRBJ2-3; 12 bases are shared with TRBD2. With V trimmed by 6 bases and J by 3 bases, 2 bases remained unmatched. From germline, CDR1 is SGHRS and CDR2 YFSETQ. This CDR3 region has 14 residues. The CDR3, as DNA: TGCGCCAGCACGACTAGCGGGGGAACAGATACGCAGTATTTT. Translating gives CASTTSGGTDTQYF.

The J gene is TRBJ1-2, the V gene TRBV30; 11 nucleotides match TRBD1. V shed 2 bases and J 14 bases; nucleotides not matched to a gene: 13. Germline assignment: CDR1 GTSNPN and CDR2 SVGIG (reference sequence). This CDR3 is 14 amino acids long. The CDR3, as DNA: TGTGCCTGGAGTTACGGGACAGGGGGATCCCCTCTAACCTTC. The encoded protein is CAWSYGTGGSPLTF.

J is TRBJ2-2 and V is TRBV10-3; TRBD1 agrees at 9 bases. The germline CDR1 and CDR2 sequences are ENHRY and SYGVKD. V was clipped by 5 bases and J by 6 bases; unmatched bases: 7. The CDR3 length is 15 residues. In nucleotides, the CDR3 is TGTGCCATCAGTCGGGACAGGGCGGTATCCGGGGAGCTGTTTTTT. It is translated as CAISRDRAVSGELFF.

This clone was detected a few times. The chain carries TRBV7-9 and TRBJ1-4; 7 positions agree with TRBD1. Germline V CDR1 and CDR2: SEHNR, FQNEAQ (reference sequence). Germline trimming cut 5 bases from V and 5 bases from J; bases unmatched to any gene: 14. This CDR3 spans 17 amino acids. The CDR3 protein is CASSPPITRGVNEKLFF. Here the CDR3 DNA reads TGTGCCAGCAGCCCACCAATTACCAGGGGGGTAAATGAAAAACTGTTTTTT.

This chain connects TRBV4-3 to TRBJ2-1; TRBD2 matches 15 bases. V was pared by 3 bases and J by 0 bases, with 6 bases of the junction left unmatched. Per germline, CDR1 LGHNA and CDR2 YSLEER. CDR3 length: 19 residues. This CDR3 reads CASSHPGLAGGFSYNEQFF. The CDR3 bases are TGCGCCAGCAGCCATCCGGGACTAGCGGGGGGATTCTCCTACAATGAGCAGTTCTTC.

This clone appeared once. The chain employs TRBV30 and TRBJ1-6, with 12 bases fitting TRBD1. The trim removed 1 base at V and 9 bases at J, leaving 4 bases unmatched. The CDR3 contains 15 residues. The germline V gene has CDR1 GTSNPN and CDR2 SVGIG (reference sequence). The CDR3 loop is CAWSGDRGLSSPLHF. The CDR3 bases are TGTGCCTGGAGTGGGGACAGGGGGCTTAGTTCACCCCTCCACTTT.

This sequence joins TRBV7-2 and TRBJ2-2; D is possibly TRBD2 (5 bases). Trimming cost V 3 bases and J 5 bases, with 13 bases left between them. This CDR3 is 15 amino acids long. The germline CDR1 and CDR2 sequences are SGHTA and FQGNSA. This chain's CDR3 is CASSFLVTGTGELFF. CDR3 coding DNA: TGTGCCAGCAGCTTCCTTGTGACGGGAACCGGGGAGCTGTTTTTT.

V gene TRBV4-3 combines with J gene TRBJ2-1; 8 bases agree with TRBD2. CDR1 is LGHNA, CDR2 YSLEER, per germline. This CDR3 contains 18 residues. With 4 bases clipped from V and 4 bases from J, the junction kept 15 bases outside the gene matches. CDR3 sequence (DNA): TGCGCCAGCAGCCGGAACAACGCGGGAGGAGGGACTTACAATGAGCAGTTCTTC. Its translation: CASSRNNAGGGTYNEQFF.

This clone was seen once. The V gene is TRBV7-9, the J gene TRBJ1-3; 10 nucleotides align to TRBD1. The germline V gene encodes CDR1 SEHNR and CDR2 FQNEAQ (reference sequence). The CDR3 runs 15 residues. J lost 1 base, V lost 6 bases, and 3 bases had no gene match. The CDR3: CASSTGQGSGNTIYF. The CDR3 coding sequence is TGTGCCAGCAGTACGGGACAGGGGTCTGGAAACACCATATATTTT.